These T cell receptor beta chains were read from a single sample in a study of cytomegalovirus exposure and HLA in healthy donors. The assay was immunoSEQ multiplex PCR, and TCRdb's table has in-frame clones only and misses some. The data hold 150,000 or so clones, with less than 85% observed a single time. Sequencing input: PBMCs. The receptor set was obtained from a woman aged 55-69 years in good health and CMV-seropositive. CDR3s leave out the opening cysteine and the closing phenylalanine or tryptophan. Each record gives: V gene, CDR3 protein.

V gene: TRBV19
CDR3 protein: ASSIFGTTFDEQF

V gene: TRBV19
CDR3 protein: ASSTGTGSFEQY

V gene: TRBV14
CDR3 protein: ASSYHPGQRNYGYT

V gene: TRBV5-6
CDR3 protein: ASSLILAGQETQY

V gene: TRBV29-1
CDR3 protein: SVAGGAYGYT

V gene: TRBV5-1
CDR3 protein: ASSLERRLAGNEQF

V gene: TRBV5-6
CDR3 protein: ASSPGLLNTGELF

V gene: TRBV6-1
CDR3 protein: ASSRGTTPKTQY

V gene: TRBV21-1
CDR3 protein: ASSKGTSGTETQY

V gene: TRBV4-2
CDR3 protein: ASSHEQGSNQPQH

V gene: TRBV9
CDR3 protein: ASSPGSPGGELF

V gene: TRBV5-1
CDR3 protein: ASSLGFAAGEYEQY

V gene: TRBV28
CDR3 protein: ASRGSGFADEQY

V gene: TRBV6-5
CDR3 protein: ASRSSGRADGELF

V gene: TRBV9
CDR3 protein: ASSVLGTDTEAF

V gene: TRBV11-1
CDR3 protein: ASSPDRGGQPQH

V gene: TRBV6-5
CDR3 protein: ASSSDRGNQGNTIY

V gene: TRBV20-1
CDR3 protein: SAFDTYGYT

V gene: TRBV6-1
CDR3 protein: ASSEQAQAF

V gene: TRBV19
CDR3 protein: ASSYLTGEPQH

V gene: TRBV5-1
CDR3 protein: ASSLGGLRNQPQH

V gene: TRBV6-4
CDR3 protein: ASSPGTSGRNEQF

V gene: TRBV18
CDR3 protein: ASSLGASTYEQY

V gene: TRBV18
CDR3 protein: ASSPPGISQPQH

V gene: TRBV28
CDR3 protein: ASSSEVRGLVDTQY

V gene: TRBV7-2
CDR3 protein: ASSLSGEGNGYT

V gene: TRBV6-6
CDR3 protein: ASSYPATGDEKLF

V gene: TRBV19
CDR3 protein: ASSTVEKLF

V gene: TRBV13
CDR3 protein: ASSSRSGQLAYEQY

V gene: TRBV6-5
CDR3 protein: ASRQGAGNEKLF

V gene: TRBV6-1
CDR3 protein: ASTPRTGYYGYT

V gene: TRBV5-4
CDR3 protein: ASSLGLAGGQETQY

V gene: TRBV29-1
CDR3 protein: SVEGGMGDTEAF

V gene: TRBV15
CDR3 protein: ATSRRLAPEQF

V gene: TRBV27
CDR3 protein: ASSFYRNTEAF

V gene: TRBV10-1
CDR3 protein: ASSKQGGTDTQY

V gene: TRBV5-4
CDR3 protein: ASGLAGGDTQY

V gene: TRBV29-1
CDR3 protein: SVGGGLAVSSYEQY

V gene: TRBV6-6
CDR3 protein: ASSYTSQGNTEAF

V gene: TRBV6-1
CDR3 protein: ASTQTGNGYT

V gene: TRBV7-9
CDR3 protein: ASSLLDREPYNEQF

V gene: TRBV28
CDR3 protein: ASSARGKGAEKLF

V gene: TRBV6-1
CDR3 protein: ASTTPVGNYQPQH

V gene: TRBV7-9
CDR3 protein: ASSLSIATGTRVTGELF

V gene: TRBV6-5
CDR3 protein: ASRETGGEGYT

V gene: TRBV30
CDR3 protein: AWSSQDRGNTEAF

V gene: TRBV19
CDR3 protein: ASWEGTRNQPQH

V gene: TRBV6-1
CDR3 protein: ASSELAGGLADGYT